This TCR beta chain was captured in a study of T cells after yellow fever vaccination. Turning to the study itself: Preparation of the low-cell-number fractions used SMART-Seq v4 Ultra Low Input.

TCRdb redid the calling of the 5' RACE reads with MiXCR, one entry per CDR3 protein. The sample lists 450,000 to 550,000 distinct CDR3 sequences; 21% were seen once. The CDR3 sequence is 13 residues long. Germline V lookup: CDR1 WSHSY, CDR2 SAAADI. Trimming removed 0 bases from V and 9 bases from J, with 9 bases in between. The receptor was isolated from a man younger than 35 who received the YFV17D yellow fever vaccine. The J gene is TRBJ1-5, the V gene TRBV10-2; D gene ambiguous. Sample: PBMCs, taken around 3 weeks after the first yellow fever vaccination. The CDR3 is CASSESVRLPQHF. CDR3 coding DNA: TGCGCCAGCAGTGAGTCGGTACGGCTGCCCCAGCATTTT.